The clone carrying this T cell receptor beta chain was detected ten times or more. The antigen is unknown. RNA transcripts gave rise to amplified TCR beta CDR3 regions. When the TCR CDR3 underwent first-round RT-PCR, the HTBI primer set was used. MiXCR, applied by TCRdb to the multiplex PCR reads, yields one record per CDR3 protein. The repertoire holds about half a million distinct CDR3 sequences, roughly a quarter seen once, with approximately 11% in the top ten. The data stem from a study of T cells in Graves' hyperthyroidism and ophthalmopathy. The study, taken as a whole, reports: Among thyroid clonotypes expanded above 0.001, most also appeared in blood.

This CDR3 region has 15 residues. Trimming cost V 4 bases and J 4 bases, with 17 bases left between them. Germline V gene lookup returns CDR1 SGHRS and CDR2 YFSETQ. This sequence joins TRBV5-1 and TRBJ2-5, with D possibly TRBD2 on 6 matching bases. This clonotype originated in a woman in her 30s with Graves' ophthalmopathy. The sequencing sample was made of blood. The CDR3 DNA sequence: TGCGCCAGCAGCATCCGTCTAGCCGGGGGAGAGACCCAGTACTTC. Its translation is CASSIRLAGGETQYF.